This T cell receptor (beta chain) was recorded in a study of shared clonotypes between healthy human individuals. About the study: A couple of women and a few men aged 18 to 49 made up the donors.

Concerning this clone: Its antigen is unidentified.

Study results and limitations: Unshared clonotypes carried lower generation probabilities than those common to all four donors.

Selected positively for CCR7 and CD45RO-negative, naive CD8 cells excluded terminally differentiated effector memory CD45RA+ cells. Genomic DNA (from each subset) was split evenly across several immunoSEQ plates. Method: immunoSEQ multiplex PCR; TCRdb's copy keeps in-frame clones and lacks some. The sample holds about 2.1 million clones, about 93% seen once. Germline CDR1 is SGDLS and CDR2 is YYNGEE. This CDR3 has 13 residues. V lost 4 bases, J lost 7 bases, and 11 bases lay in between. The chain joins TRBV9 to TRBJ2-2, with D tentatively TRBD2 (5 bases). The receptor comes from a man aged 18 to 30 in good health. Some clones in this sample may be carry-over from other donors' samples. Sequencing used naive CD8+ T cells from PBMCs. The CDR3, as DNA: TGTGCCAGCAGCACCTCCGAGGGCGGGGAGCTGTTTTTT. It specifies CASSTSEGGELFF.